Below, 5 T cell receptor beta chains from the same sample are listed, as sequenced in a study of T cell responses to AZD1222 COVID-19 vaccine. Sequenced by immunoSEQ multiplex PCR; TCRdb stores in-frame clones only, minus some. The table lists 180,000 or so clones, approximately 90% of them singletons, with 25% to 30% in the top ten. This specimen was peripheral blood, taken 28 days after the second AZD1222 dose. These receptors were obtained from an adult who received the AZD1222 COVID-19 vaccine.

Note on this clone: The identical CDR3 is also encoded by other nucleotide sequences in the sample. The rearrangement uses TRBV30 and TRBJ2-7, with D perhaps TRBD2 (5 bases). The V end was cut by 0 bases, the J end by 1 base, with 7 bases between. CDR3 size: 13 residues. Germline CDR1 GTSNPN, CDR2 SVGIG (reference sequence). The CDR3 sequence: CAWSVGGSYEQYF. DNA of the CDR3: TGTGCCTGGAGTGTCGGCGGGTCCTACGAGCAGTACTTC.

The chain employs TRBV5-1 and TRBJ2-7, with D possibly being TRBD1 (5 bases). The CDR3 extends over 14 amino acids. V lost 2 bases and J lost 2, with 11 bases in between. Germline V CDR1 and CDR2: SGHRS, YFSETQ. CDR3 region: CASSLPQETYEQYF. Written as DNA, the CDR3 is TGCGCCAGCAGCTTACCACAGGAGACCTACGAGCAGTACTTC.

This sequence joins TRBV7-9 and TRBJ2-7; D not resolved. CDR1 is SEHNR, CDR2 FQNEAQ, per germline (reference sequence). CDR3 length: 13 amino acids. The V gene lost 3 bases and the J gene lost 5 bases, with 11 bases spanning the gap. The CDR3 protein is CASSLGGSDEQYF. The CDR3 coding sequence is TGTGCCAGCAGCTTGGGTGGCTCGGACGAGCAGTACTTC.

The gene calls are TRBV18 and TRBJ1-1; 9 bases agree with TRBD1. There are 14 residues in the CDR3. Germline V gene lookup returns CDR1 KGHSH and CDR2 LQKENI. The trim removed 6 bases at V and 5 bases at J, leaving 7 bases unmatched. This CDR3 reads CASSLGQGATEAFF. In DNA, the CDR3 is TGTGCCAGCTCCCTGGGACAGGGTGCGACTGAAGCTTTCTTT. Drawing the rest from reference TRBV18 and TRBJ1-1, the complete variable domain is NAGVMQNPRHLVRRRGQEARLRCSPMKGHSHVYWYRQLPEEGLKFMVYLQKENIIDESGMPKERFSAEFPKEGPSILRIQQVVRGDSAAYFCASSLGQGATEAFFGQGTRLTVV.

The V and J genes are TRBV10-2 and TRBJ2-1; 7 nucleotides line up with TRBD2. This CDR3 is built from 14 residues. After removal of 7 bases from V and 5 bases from J, the junction contained 8 bases not matched to a gene. Germline V gives CDR1 WSHSY, CDR2 SAAADI. The CDR3 protein is CASTRLADNNEQFF. The CDR3 nucleotides are TGCGCCAGCACCAGGCTAGCGGATAACAATGAGCAGTTCTTC.